This TCR beta chain is from a study of T cells in tuberculosis. Study details: The T cells targeted glucose monomycolate, a mycobacterial lipid, via CD1B. In South Africa, adults with active tuberculosis were compared with IGRA-negative and latently infected IGRA-positive adolescents.

Tuberculin skin test and IGRA determined adolescents' latent tuberculosis status at entry. The study, taken as a whole, reports: Smaller distances to GMM-specific TCRs suggested their expansion in active tuberculosis.

The V gene lost 1 base and the J gene lost 1 base, with 7 bases spanning the gap. The CDR3 is 15 residues long. Germline assignment: CDR1 SGHVS and CDR2 FQNEAQ. As regards this clone: Its target is unknown.

Repertoires were generated with immunoSEQ multiplex PCR, while TCRdb's copy carries only in-frame clones and drops some. The sample has 30,000 or so clones, 90% seen once. The chain carries TRBV7-8 and TRBJ2-2; D ambiguous. The material sequenced was PBMCs. The receptor comes from a donor aged 10 to 29 with latent tuberculosis or without tuberculosis infection. CDR3 bases: TGTGCCAGCAGCTTAGTCTCACAGAACACCGGGGAGCTGTTTTTT. Translated, it gives CASSLVSQNTGELFF.